Presented here are 32 T cell receptor beta chains from one specimen sequenced in a study of cytomegalovirus exposure and HLA in healthy donors. PCR primers comprised 60 Vbeta and 13 Jbeta primers. Repertoires were generated with immunoSEQ multiplex PCR, while TCRdb's copy carries only in-frame clones and drops some. The data contain some 95,000 clones, roughly 74% of them singletons. The material sequenced was PBMCs. All receptors derive from a woman aged 18-29 years in good health and CMV-seropositive.

The CDR3 DNA reads as TGTGCCAGCAGCGTGGGGCGGGGGTCTAATGAAAAACTGTTTTTT. Protein sequence: CASSVGRGSNEKLFF. The V and J genes are TRBV9 and TRBJ1-4; D may be TRBD1 (5 bases). Trimming took off 2 bases at V and 3 bases at J, with 11 bases between the two ends. This CDR3 is 15 amino acids long. Germline CDR1 reads SGDLS; CDR2 reads YYNGEE.

V usage is TRBV5-1 and J usage is TRBJ2-3; 13 nucleotides match TRBD2. The J segment lost 1 base and the V segment lost 0 bases, leaving 2 bases of the junction unmatched. The CDR3 extends over 17 amino acids. The V gene's germline CDR1 is SGHRS and CDR2 YFSETQ. The CDR3 here is CASSLGLAGGGTDTQYF. CDR3 bases: TGCGCCAGCAGCTTGGGACTAGCGGGGGGCGGCACAGATACGCAGTATTTT.

V usage is TRBV2 and J usage is TRBJ1-1, with 7 bases aligning to TRBD1. Germline V gives CDR1 SNHLY, CDR2 FYNNEI. Trimming removed 8 bases from V and 1 base from J; junction bases left unmatched: 1. The CDR3 is made up of 12 amino acids. The CDR3 DNA reads as TGTGCCAGCTCAGGGGGGAACACTGAAGCTTTCTTT. Translated, it gives CASSGGNTEAFF. Supplemented by reference TRBV2 and TRBJ1-1, the full variable domain reads EPEVTQTPSHQVTQMGQEVILRCVPISNHLYFYWYRQILGQKVEFLVSFYNNEISEKSEIFDDQFSVERPDGSNFTLKIRSTKLEDSAMYFCASSGGNTEAFFGQGTRLTVV.

V gene TRBV9 combines with J gene TRBJ1-1; weak D call: TRBD1 (5 bases). The CDR3 contains 15 residues. V was shortened by 0 bases and J by 4 bases, with 13 bases between the two germline ends. CDR1 is SGDLS, CDR2 YYNGEE, per germline. CDR3 region: CASSVEPGRSTEAFF. In DNA, the CDR3 is TGTGCCAGCAGCGTAGAGCCAGGGAGGAGCACTGAAGCTTTCTTT.

The chain carries TRBV4-2 and TRBJ2-7, with 7 bases identical to TRBD2. V gave up 0 bases and J gave up 0 bases; unmatched junction bases: 2. The V gene's germline CDR1 is LGHNA and CDR2 YNFKEQ. This CDR3 contains 15 residues. The CDR3, as DNA: TGTGCCAGCAGCCAAGAAGCGGGGAGCTCCTACGAGCAGTACTTC. It codes for CASSQEAGSSYEQYF.

This clone was seen once. V and J are TRBV5-4 and TRBJ1-2, with D possibly being TRBD1 (6 bases). CDR1 is SGHNT, CDR2 YYREEE, per germline (reference sequence). V lost 4 bases, J lost 5 bases, and 15 bases lay in between. The length of the CDR3 is 14 residues. The CDR3 here is CASSPRTALYGYTF. In DNA form, the CDR3 reads TGTGCCAGCAGCCCTCGGACAGCCCTTTATGGCTACACCTTC.

This chain uses TRBV11-2 with TRBJ2-7; TRBD1 might be the D (6 bases). Germline CDR1 reads SGHAT; CDR2 reads FQNNGV. This CDR3 comprises 15 residues. The V end was cut by 5 bases, the J end by 6 bases, with 20 bases between. The CDR3 sequence: CASSADRPLGAEQYF. As DNA, the CDR3 is TGTGCCAGCAGCGCCGACAGGCCTCTAGGGGCCGAGCAGTACTTC.

This clone has a handful of counts. This sequence joins TRBV4-2 and TRBJ1-1; unclear D gene. Germline CDR1 is LGHNA and CDR2 is YNFKEQ. Trimming shortened V by 6 bases and J by 6 bases, and 11 bases separated the two germline ends. The CDR3 loop spans 12 amino acids. CDR3 sequence: CASSDFGSEAFF. The CDR3 bases are TGTGCCAGCAGTGATTTCGGTTCTGAAGCTTTCTTT.

This chain joins TRBV10-1 and TRBJ2-2, with TRBD2 matching over 8 bases. Unmatched junction bases numbered 16, after V lost 10 bases and J lost 0 bases. There are 18 residues in the CDR3. CDR1 is WNHNN, CDR2 SYGVQD, per germline (reference sequence). The CDR3 nucleotides are TGCGCCAAGACACGACCGGACGGGAGGGCCGCGAACACCGGGGAGCTGTTTTTT. This translates into CAKTRPDGRAANTGELFF.

The chain combines TRBV28 with TRBJ2-7, with TRBD2 as a possible D gene (6 bases). Germline values: CDR1 MDHEN, CDR2 SYDVKM. Between the trimmed V and J ends, which lost 4 bases and 0 bases, there was a span of 19 bases. CDR3 length: 17 amino acids. The DNA of the CDR3 is TGTGCCAGCAGTTCGTCTTACGGTGGAGCGGGCTCCTACGAGCAGTACTTC. Translated, it gives CASSSSYGGAGSYEQYF. The full variable domain, its missing parts supplied by reference TRBV28 and TRBJ2-7, is DVKVTQSSRYLVKRTGEKVFLECVQDMDHENMFWYRQDPGLGLRLIYFSYDVKMKEKGDIPEGYSVSREKKERFSLILESASTNQTSMYLCASSSSYGGAGSYEQYFGPGTRLTVT.

This clone was found once. The chain joins TRBV7-2 to TRBJ2-2, with 10 bases identical to TRBD2. J was trimmed by 4 bases and V by 0 bases; bases with no gene match: 5. The CDR3 loop spans 17 amino acids. Germline values: CDR1 SGHTA, CDR2 FQGNSA. In DNA form, the CDR3 reads TGTGCCAGCAGCTTAGCGCCTAGCGGGAGACCCACCGGGGAGCTGTTTTTT. Protein sequence: CASSLAPSGRPTGELFF.

A few counts support this clone. The chain carries TRBV27 and TRBJ2-1; 7 positions match TRBD2. The CDR3 has 16 amino acids. The V gene's germline CDR1 is MNHEY and CDR2 SMNVEV (reference sequence). V trimming: 2 bases; J trimming: 0 bases; junction bases outside the gene matches: 4. As DNA, the CDR3 is TGTGCCAGCAGTTTAGGGAGGGCGAGCTCCTACAATGAGCAGTTCTTC. It translates to CASSLGRASSYNEQFF.

The V gene is TRBV10-3, the J gene TRBJ2-1, with 7 bases fitting TRBD2. The CDR3 consists of 16 residues. Germline loops: CDR1 ENHRY, CDR2 SYGVKD. Unmatched junction bases numbered 7, after V lost 0 bases and J lost 5 bases. The CDR3 loop is CAISESRTSLHNEQFF. In DNA form, the CDR3 reads TGTGCCATCAGTGAGTCTAGGACTAGTCTCCACAATGAGCAGTTCTTC.

In its sample, this clone was seen a few times. The chain combines TRBV6-4 with TRBJ2-3; D gene unclear. Germline V gene lookup returns CDR1 MRHNA and CDR2 SNTAGT. CDR3 length: 13 amino acids. The V gene lost 3 bases and the J gene lost 3 bases, with 7 bases spanning the gap. The CDR3 nucleotides read TGTGCCAGCAGTGAGTCATTTACAGATACGCAGTATTTT. As protein: CASSESFTDTQYF.

The chain combines TRBV27 with TRBJ1-1, with TRBD1 as a possible D gene (6 bases). CDR3 length: 13 residues. CDR1 is MNHEY and CDR2 is SMNVEV in the germline V gene (reference sequence). V dropped 3 bases and J dropped 3 bases, with 8 bases sitting between them. CDR3 bases: TGTGCCAGCAGTTTCTACAGGGACACTGAAGCTTTCTTT. As protein: CASSFYRDTEAFF.

The chain is built from TRBV6-6 and TRBJ2-2; 11 nucleotides match TRBD2. The length of the CDR3 is 16 residues. Trimming took 5 bases from V and 4 from J; bases not matched to a gene: 6. Germline loops: CDR1 MNHNY, CDR2 SVGAGI (reference sequence). The CDR3 bases are TGTGCCAGCAGTAGATTAGCGGGAGGGAGCACCGGGGAGCTGTTTTTT. It codes for CASSRLAGGSTGELFF.

This clone has a single count. This chain connects TRBV14 to TRBJ2-3; TRBD2 is a possible D gene (6 bases). The CDR3 has 15 amino acids. Germline CDR1 SGHDN, CDR2 FVKESK. Between the trimmed V and J ends, which lost 0 bases and 1 base, there was a span of 8 bases. In nucleotides, the CDR3 is TGTGCCAGCAGCCAAGACGGGGGTGGCACAGATACGCAGTATTTT. This gives the protein CASSQDGGGTDTQYF.

The rearrangement links TRBV9 to TRBJ2-2; 7 nucleotides match TRBD2. The CDR3 contains 16 residues. Germline CDR1 and CDR2: SGDLS and YYNGEE. V gave up 3 bases and J gave up 6 bases; unmatched junction bases: 11. The CDR3 sequence is CASSAFPGLTAGELFF. The CDR3 bases are TGTGCCAGCAGCGCGTTTCCGGGACTAACAGCCGGGGAGCTGTTTTTT.

The chain links TRBV5-4 to TRBJ2-1; possible D gene TRBD2, 5 bases. Trimming took 1 base from V and 8 from J, leaving 7 bases between them. Per germline, CDR1 SGHNT and CDR2 YYREEE (reference sequence). CDR3 size: 12 residues. In nucleotides, the CDR3 is TGTGCCAGCAGCTTGACTAGAGATGAGCAGTTCTTC. Translated, it gives CASSLTRDEQFF. Full variable domain (missing parts from reference TRBV5-4 and TRBJ2-1): ETGVTQSPTHLIKTRGQQVTLRCSSQSGHNTVSWYQQALGQGPQFIFQYYREEENGRGNFPPRFSGLQFPNYSSELNVNALELDDSALYLCASSLTRDEQFFGPGTRLTVL.

This clone came up once. This sequence joins TRBV6-1 and TRBJ1-5; D is unresolved. Germline V lookup: CDR1 MNHNS, CDR2 SASEGT. This CDR3 has 12 amino acids. Trimming removed 7 bases from V and 6 bases from J, with 10 bases in between. CDR3 sequence (DNA): TGTGCCAGCATGGAGGGAGGTCAGCCCCAGCATTTT. Residues: CASMEGGQPQHF.

The chain recombines TRBV10-2 with TRBJ2-5, with 7 positions matching TRBD2. With the DNA end fitting TRBJ2-7 better, the J assignment may be wrong. The CDR3 extends over 15 amino acids. CDR1 and CDR2 (germline): WSHSY, SAAADI. The CDR3 DNA is TGCGCCAGCAGTGATCTTTACGGGGGGACCTACGAGCAGTACTTC. Its protein is CASSDLYGGTYEQYF.

The rearrangement uses TRBV2 and TRBJ2-7; 9 bases fit TRBD1. CDR3 length: 15 amino acids. The V segment lost 6 bases and the J segment 5 bases; nucleotides outside the gene matches: 11. The germline gives CDR1 SNHLY, CDR2 FYNNEI. CDR3 protein: CASRKPQGASNEQYF. In DNA form, the CDR3 reads TGTGCCAGCAGAAAACCACAGGGGGCGTCCAACGAGCAGTACTTC.

The chain employs TRBV11-3 and TRBJ2-3; 7 nucleotides agree with TRBD1. Germline V lookup: CDR1 SGHNT, CDR2 YENEEA. This CDR3 is built from 17 residues. Trimming at V came to 0 bases and at J to 6 bases, leaving 12 bases not matched to a gene. DNA for the CDR3: TGTGCCAGCAGCTTAGAGCCCCAGACAGGGCCGCTCGATACGCAGTATTTT. Translation: CASSLEPQTGPLDTQYF.

CDR3 in amino acids: CASSLAGGSGYTF. In nucleotides, the CDR3 is TGCGCCAGCAGCTTGGCAGGGGGGAGTGGCTACACCTTC. The chain couples TRBV5-1 to TRBJ1-2; 7 bases map to TRBD1. This CDR3 is built from 13 residues. J was trimmed by 7 bases and V by 0 bases; bases with no gene match: 3. CDR1 and CDR2 (germline): SGHRS, YFSETQ. Full variable domain (missing parts from reference TRBV5-1 and TRBJ1-2): KAGVTQTPRYLIKTRGQQVTLSCSPISGHRSVSWYQQTPGQGLQFLFEYFSETQRNKGNFPGRFSGRQFSNSRSEMNVSTLELGDSALYLCASSLAGGSGYTFGSGTRLTVV.

This clone was counted between two and nine times. The chain uses TRBV9 and TRBJ1-2, with D unclear. Germline values: CDR1 SGDLS, CDR2 YYNGEE. The CDR3 spans 15 residues. V was cut by 5 bases and J by 9 bases, with 23 bases left in between. The CDR3 sequence is CASSTYAEATRSYTF. CDR3 nucleotides: TGTGCCAGCAGTACCTATGCTGAAGCGACGAGGAGCTACACCTTC.

The chain combines TRBV19 with TRBJ1-1; D is ambiguous. V lost 2 bases to trimming and J lost 4 bases, with 8 bases between them. CDR1 is LNHDA and CDR2 is SQIVND in the germline V gene (reference sequence). The CDR3 extends over 13 amino acids. The CDR3 DNA reads as TGTGCCAGTAGTATAAACCCCAGCACTGAAGCTTTCTTT. Its protein product is CASSINPSTEAFF.

The chain employs TRBV7-3 and TRBJ2-1; 9 bases align to TRBD1. The CDR3 extends over 15 amino acids. The V segment lost 5 bases and the J segment 10 bases; nucleotides outside the gene matches: 12. From germline, CDR1 is SGHTA and CDR2 FQGTGA. CDR3 nucleotide sequence: TGTGCCAGCAGCCGTCGGGGGGACAGGGTCAACGAGCAGTTCTTC. This translates into CASSRRGDRVNEQFF.

The rearrangement links TRBV19 to TRBJ1-2; 8 positions agree with TRBD1. CDR3 length equals 12 residues. Germline assignment: CDR1 LNHDA and CDR2 SQIVND (reference sequence). Germline trimming cut 7 bases from V and 4 bases from J; bases unmatched to any gene: 2. The CDR3 spells CASTTGGYGYTF. CDR3 sequence (DNA): TGTGCCAGTACTACAGGGGGCTATGGCTACACCTTC.

This clone has only one observation. This chain connects TRBV6-5 to TRBJ2-5, with 9 bases fitting TRBD1. The J call is in doubt because the DNA end fits TRBJ2-7 better. Germline CDR1 MNHEY, CDR2 SVGAGI. The CDR3 has 14 amino acids. The CDR3 region is CASSHGQGTYEQYF. In nucleotides, the CDR3 is TGTGCCAGCAGTCACGGACAGGGGACCTACGAGCAGTACTTC.

This clone was found a few times. The chain recombines TRBV19 with TRBJ1-2; 9 nucleotides match TRBD1. Per the germline V gene, CDR1 is LNHDA and CDR2 is SQIVND (reference sequence). The CDR3 sequence is 16 residues long. Trimming at V came to 3 bases and at J to 7 bases, leaving 12 bases not matched to a gene. This CDR3 reads CASSMGDSQGARGYTF. The CDR3 nucleotides are TGTGCCAGTAGTATGGGGGACTCACAGGGGGCGCGTGGCTACACCTTC.

The V and J genes are TRBV9 and TRBJ2-7; D may be TRBD1 (6 bases). The CDR3 extends over 13 amino acids. Germline lookup yields CDR1 SGDLS and CDR2 YYNGEE. V was clipped by 3 bases and J by 7 bases, with 14 bases between them. The CDR3 DNA is TGTGCCAGCAGCGGTAACAGGGTAGAAGAGCAGTACTTC. This sequence encodes CASSGNRVEEQYF. The full variable domain, its missing parts supplied by reference TRBV9 and TRBJ2-7, is DSGVTQTPKHLITATGQRVTLRCSPRSGDLSVYWYQQSLDQGLQFLIQYYNGEERAKGNILERFSAQQFPDLHSELNLSSLELGDSALYFCASSGNRVEEQYFGPGTRLTVT.

Concerning this clone itself: The junction and the germline gene differ at one end; a read error may be behind it. V is TRBV25-1 and J is TRBJ1-2; D ambiguous. Germline CDR1 MGHDK, CDR2 SYGVNS. The CDR3 consists of 11 residues. CDR3 protein: CASSEYGQLCF. CDR3 coding DNA: TGTGCCAGCAGTGAATATGGGCAGCTTTGTTTC.